The entry below gives a single TCR beta chain sequence along with its context. Its cognate antigen has yet to be identified. No base qualities exist here, and no much larger clone lies one base off it. The sample comes from a study of blood T cell repertoires in COVID-19 (dated by TCRdb to the early 2020s). Regarding the study in general: Collaborator samples came from the United States, Italy and Spain and covered acute and convalescent phases of COVID-19. The material from the prospective study consisted of cDNA or gDNA derived from T cells, B-cell-depleted T cells, or PBMCs. Samples were obtained from the ongoing ImmuneRACE study (first 160 participants) and from 1,200 or so subjects provided by 6 global collaborators. The sample metadata nearly always contained a de-identified subject ID, COVID-19 status, age in years and sex. A freely available public database, intended as a resource for researchers studying the immune response to SARS-CoV-2, is where the repertoires were released. Deeply sampled blood TCRbeta repertoires from subjects exposed to, actively infected with, or recovered from COVID-19 were included in the dataset. Where available, HLA class I and class II types were obtained from metadata supplied by the sample provider rather than from assay-based typing. What the study reported, not specific to this receptor: The quantity of clinical and demographic metadata differed by source and by participant and was supplied without curation.

TCRbeta CDR3 regions were amplified from genomic DNA using the immunoSEQ Assay, a bias-controlled multiplex PCR. Under the source paper's analysis protocol: Nucleated cell counts per sample were estimated from amplification of reference gene primers within the assay. Sequence reads were collapsed and filtered to measure the absolute abundance of every unique TCRbeta CDR3 rearrangement. For each sample, productive Simpson clonality was calculated as the square root of Simpson's diversity index over productive rearrangements. In TCRdb, the immuneACCESS table is reduced to in-frame sequences with V and J assigned. These tables do not hold every clone; where another copy was compared, an unresolved V gene accounts for under half, and the others remain unexplained. D and trimming were read from the DNA, whereas the V and J calls and clone size are those reported in that table. The sample table shows roughly 81,000 clones, and around 83% are seen once. The top ten constitute roughly 36% of the sample.

Collaborating institutions collected whole blood in K2EDTA tubes following their own protocols. For TCRbeta analysis, collaborator samples were shipped as frozen whole blood, as isolated PBMCs, or as DNA extracted from either sample type. Reading the germline V gene gives CDR1 MNHEY and CDR2 SVGAGI. Including the terminal cysteine and phenylalanine, the CDR3 comprises 13 residues. The CDR3 DNA has 39 bases and is translated from base 1. V loses 5 bases at its end and J loses 7 bases; junction bases beyond the gene matches: 2. The V and J genes are TRBV6-5 and TRBJ2-1; TRBD2 matches 10 bases in the middle. This sequence originates from a man older than 75 with active or convalescent COVID-19. The specimen was peripheral blood. The bases read TGTGCCAGCAGTCTAGCGGGAGTTAATGAGCAGTTCTTC. Translated, it gives CASSLAGVNEQFF.